Listed below are T cell receptor beta chains from one sample, sequenced in a study of blood T cell repertoires in COVID-19. TCRdb's table, derived via immunoSEQ multiplex PCR, lists solely in-frame clones and lacks some. The repertoire includes 65,000 to 95,000 clones, 89% of them detected once, and roughly 9% sits in the top ten. Source material: peripheral blood. These receptors came from a man of 80 years or more with acute or convalescent COVID-19. Both conserved end residues are part of each CDR3. The D gene is left open where the match is weak. For some rows the clone size is stated as once, few or many, or as a class when expanded; others skip it.

j_gene: TRBJ1-3
d_gene: -
abundance: -
v_gene: TRBV18
CDR3aa: CASSPATRRVGNTIYF
CDR3nt: TGTGCCAGCTCACCAGCGACAAGAAGAGTAGGAAACACCATATATTTT

j_gene: TRBJ1-4
d_gene: -
abundance: -
v_gene: TRBV27
CDR3aa: CASSPRSTNEKLFF
CDR3nt: TGTGCCAGCAGCCCTCGGTCAACTAATGAAAAACTGTTTTTT

j_gene: TRBJ1-2
d_gene: -
abundance: -
v_gene: TRBV2
CDR3aa: CASSIDTTNYGYTF
CDR3nt: TGTGCCAGCAGTATCGACACCACTAACTATGGCTACACCTTC

j_gene: TRBJ2-5
d_gene: TRBD2
abundance: -
v_gene: TRBV7-9
CDR3aa: CASSPYSSGEETQYF
CDR3nt: TGTGCCAGCAGTCCCTATAGTAGCGGGGAAGAGACCCAGTACTTC

j_gene: TRBJ1-1
d_gene: -
abundance: -
v_gene: TRBV5-6
CDR3aa: CASSRDSEAFF
CDR3nt: TGTGCCAGCAGTCGCGACAGTGAAGCTTTCTTT

j_gene: TRBJ2-5
d_gene: -
abundance: -
v_gene: TRBV7-9
CDR3aa: CASSFRRGRGQETQYF
CDR3nt: TGTGCCAGCAGCTTCCGGAGGGGGCGGGGTCAAGAGACCCAGTACTTC

j_gene: TRBJ2-7
d_gene: TRBD1
abundance: -
v_gene: TRBV27
CDR3aa: CASSAGQGPLEQYF
CDR3nt: TGTGCCAGCAGTGCCGGACAGGGACCATTGGAGCAGTACTTC

j_gene: TRBJ2-1
d_gene: TRBD1
abundance: -
v_gene: TRBV24-1
CDR3aa: CATSDSGQGGRNEQFF
CDR3nt: TGTGCCACCAGTGATTCCGGACAGGGGGGGCGCAATGAGCAGTTCTTC

j_gene: TRBJ2-7
d_gene: TRBD2
abundance: -
v_gene: TRBV2
CDR3aa: CASSIFGRDHEQYF
CDR3nt: TGTGCCAGCAGCATTTTCGGGAGGGACCACGAGCAGTACTTC

j_gene: TRBJ2-5
d_gene: -
abundance: -
v_gene: TRBV3-1/TRBV3-2
CDR3aa: CASSQGGGLVETQYF
CDR3nt: TGTGCCAGCAGCCAAGGGGGGGGCCTAGTAGAGACCCAGTACTTC

j_gene: TRBJ2-2
d_gene: TRBD1
abundance: -
v_gene: TRBV18
CDR3aa: CASSPIQGPGELFF
CDR3nt: TGTGCCAGCTCACCGATACAGGGGCCCGGGGAGCTGTTTTTT

j_gene: TRBJ1-4
d_gene: -
abundance: -
v_gene: TRBV5-1
CDR3aa: CASSTTGRGEKLFF
CDR3nt: TGCGCCAGCAGCACAACGGGAAGAGGGGAAAAACTGTTTTTT

j_gene: TRBJ1-1
d_gene: TRBD1
abundance: -
v_gene: TRBV6-6
CDR3aa: CASSSVTGSSTEAFF
CDR3nt: TGTGCCAGCAGTTCCGTGACAGGGTCGAGCACTGAAGCTTTCTTT

j_gene: TRBJ2-7
d_gene: TRBD2
abundance: -
v_gene: TRBV2
CDR3aa: CASSQGLAGDEQYF
CDR3nt: TGTGCCAGCAGTCAGGGGCTAGCGGGAGACGAGCAGTACTTC

j_gene: TRBJ1-1
d_gene: TRBD1
abundance: once
v_gene: TRBV30
CDR3aa: CAGQGYTEAFF
CDR3nt: TGTGCCGGACAGGGGTACACTGAAGCTTTCTTT

j_gene: TRBJ2-7
d_gene: TRBD1
abundance: -
v_gene: TRBV4-2
CDR3aa: CASSQEWGQGHEQYF
CDR3nt: TGTGCCAGCAGCCAAGAGTGGGGACAGGGGCACGAGCAGTACTTC

j_gene: TRBJ2-6
d_gene: TRBD1
abundance: -
v_gene: TRBV28
CDR3aa: CASTQGGVFSGANVLTF
CDR3nt: TGTGCCAGCACTCAAGGGGGCGTCTTCTCTGGGGCCAACGTCCTGACTTTC

j_gene: TRBJ1-1
d_gene: -
abundance: few
v_gene: TRBV2
CDR3aa: CASSVQGLTNTEAFF
CDR3nt: TGTGCCAGCAGTGTACAGGGTCTAACGAACACTGAAGCTTTCTTT

j_gene: TRBJ2-5
d_gene: TRBD2
abundance: -
v_gene: TRBV4-1
CDR3aa: CASSPGGPRGETQYF
CDR3nt: TGCGCCAGCAGCCCGGGAGGGCCGAGAGGAGAGACCCAGTACTTC

j_gene: TRBJ2-5
d_gene: TRBD2
abundance: -
v_gene: TRBV6-5
CDR3aa: CASSTGTSVETQYF
CDR3nt: TGTGCCAGCAGTACCGGGACTAGCGTAGAGACCCAGTACTTC

j_gene: TRBJ2-1
d_gene: -
abundance: -
v_gene: TRBV7-3
CDR3aa: CASSLTLSDEQFF
CDR3nt: TGTGCCAGCAGCTTAACCCTAAGTGATGAGCAGTTCTTC

j_gene: TRBJ2-3
d_gene: TRBD2
abundance: once
v_gene: TRBV5-1
CDR3aa: CASSLLATSSTDTQYF
CDR3nt: TGCGCCAGCAGCCTACTAGCGACTTCTAGCACAGATACGCAGTATTTT

j_gene: TRBJ1-1
d_gene: -
abundance: -
v_gene: TRBV3-1/TRBV3-2
CDR3aa: CASSSRGGTEAFF
CDR3nt: TGTGCCAGCAGCTCCCGCGGTGGCACTGAAGCTTTCTTT

j_gene: TRBJ2-7
d_gene: TRBD1
abundance: -
v_gene: TRBV29-1
CDR3aa: CSVEDRGDEQYF
CDR3nt: TGCAGCGTGGAGGACAGGGGGGACGAGCAGTACTTC

j_gene: TRBJ2-7
d_gene: -
abundance: -
v_gene: TRBV6-6
CDR3aa: CASSTRGGSRDEQYF
CDR3nt: TGTGCCAGCTCGACTCGAGGGGGTTCAAGGGACGAGCAGTACTTC

j_gene: TRBJ2-2
d_gene: TRBD1
abundance: -
v_gene: TRBV14
CDR3aa: CASSPGDRGTGELFF
CDR3nt: TGTGCCAGCAGCCCCGGGGACAGGGGCACCGGGGAGCTGTTTTTT

j_gene: TRBJ1-1
d_gene: -
abundance: -
v_gene: TRBV5-4
CDR3aa: CASSSGQRNTEAFF
CDR3nt: TGTGCCAGCAGCTCCGGACAGAGGAACACTGAAGCTTTCTTT

j_gene: TRBJ1-2
d_gene: -
abundance: -
v_gene: TRBV6-1
CDR3aa: CASSEGRGGGYTF
CDR3nt: TGTGCCAGCAGTGAGGGTAGGGGCGGCGGCTACACCTTC

j_gene: TRBJ1-2
d_gene: -
abundance: -
v_gene: TRBV10-3
CDR3aa: CAITTTGAGYNYGYTF
CDR3nt: TGTGCCATCACTACGACAGGAGCTGGGTATAACTATGGCTACACCTTC

j_gene: TRBJ1-1
d_gene: TRBD1
abundance: -
v_gene: TRBV4-1
CDR3aa: CASSYQGGTEAFF
CDR3nt: TGCGCCAGCAGCTACCAGGGGGGCACTGAAGCTTTCTTT

j_gene: TRBJ1-1
d_gene: TRBD1
abundance: -
v_gene: TRBV25-1
CDR3aa: CASSSMTGSNTEAFF
CDR3nt: TGTGCCAGCAGTTCCATGACAGGGTCGAACACTGAAGCTTTCTTT

j_gene: TRBJ1-6
d_gene: -
abundance: -
v_gene: TRBV30
CDR3aa: CAWSVQGISPLHF
CDR3nt: TGTGCCTGGAGTGTACAGGGTATCTCACCCCTCCACTTT

j_gene: TRBJ1-2
d_gene: -
abundance: -
v_gene: TRBV6-5
CDR3aa: CASSYGGGPGYTF
CDR3nt: TGTGCCAGCAGTTACGGGGGGGGGCCAGGCTACACCTTC

j_gene: TRBJ1-2
d_gene: TRBD1
abundance: -
v_gene: TRBV7-9
CDR3aa: CASSLEGALGYTF
CDR3nt: TGTGCCAGCAGCTTAGAGGGGGCCCTCGGCTACACCTTC

j_gene: TRBJ2-7
d_gene: TRBD2
abundance: -
v_gene: TRBV7-9
CDR3aa: CASSSWGLAAYEQYF
CDR3nt: TGTGCCAGCAGCTCGTGGGGACTAGCGGCCTACGAGCAGTACTTC